The 14 T cell receptor beta chains listed next were all sequenced from one sample in a study of cytomegalovirus exposure and HLA in healthy donors. Use of 60 Vbeta and 13 Jbeta primers characterized the PCR. The assay was immunoSEQ multiplex PCR, and TCRdb's table has in-frame clones only and misses some. Found here are 150,000 to 250,000 clones, 82% of them singletons; the top ten hold around 6%. Input material: PBMCs. The receptors here all came from a woman aged 45-59 years in good health and CMV-seropositive.

The genes are TRBV15 and TRBJ2-5; 10 bases map to TRBD1. The DNA end favors TRBJ2-7, so the J call may be wrong. The CDR3 has 16 residues. Germline CDR1 reads LNHNV; CDR2 reads YYDKDF (reference sequence). The CDR3 is CATSRDLGTGVGEQYF. CDR3 nucleotides: TGTGCCACCAGCAGAGATTTGGGGACAGGGGTAGGCGAGCAGTACTTC.

J is TRBJ2-5 and V is TRBV18; the D gene is possibly TRBD2 (6 bases). V was shortened by 4 bases and J by 5 bases, with 17 bases between the two germline ends. The CDR3 totals 15 residues. Germline CDR1 is KGHSH and CDR2 is LQKENI. The DNA of the CDR3 is TGTGCCAGCTCACTCGCCGGGACTCTGGCGGAGACCCAGTACTTC. It translates to CASSLAGTLAETQYF. Looking up the rest from reference TRBV18 and TRBJ2-5 gives the full variable domain: NAGVMQNPRHLVRRRGQEARLRCSPMKGHSHVYWYRQLPEEGLKFMVYLQKENIIDESGMPKERFSAEFPKEGPSILRIQQVVRGDSAAYFCASSLAGTLAETQYFGPGTRLLVL.

The V call is TRBV5-1, the J call TRBJ2-3, with 10 bases that match TRBD2. V trimming: 2 bases; J trimming: 2 bases; junction bases outside the gene matches: 5. Germline V gene data show CDR1 as SGHRS and CDR2 as YFSETQ. This CDR3 has 16 residues. The CDR3 loop is CASSFEAGGITDTQYF. In nucleotides, the CDR3 is TGCGCCAGCAGCTTCGAAGCGGGAGGGATCACAGATACGCAGTATTTT.

J is TRBJ2-2 and V is TRBV29-1, with D possibly matching TRBD2 (5 bases). The CDR3 has 13 residues. CDR1 SQVTM and CDR2 ANQGSEA come from the germline V gene. Trimming took off 7 bases at V and 4 bases at J, with 13 bases between the two ends. CDR3 sequence (DNA): TGCAGCGCCCGACGACGGGGCACCGGGGAGCTGTTTTTT. This sequence encodes CSARRRGTGELFF.

The chain links TRBV5-1 to TRBJ1-3; the D is unclear. CDR3 length: 14 residues. Trimming cost V 5 bases and J 4 bases, with 13 bases left between them. Germline CDR1 is SGHRS and CDR2 is YFSETQ. The CDR3 spells CASRSGLSGNTIYF. CDR3 DNA sequence: TGCGCCAGCAGATCCGGACTCTCCGGAAACACCATATATTTT.

This chain joins TRBV6-5 and TRBJ1-1; 7 bases agree with TRBD1. The V and J ends lost 6 bases and 5 bases, in that order; junction bases with no gene match: 12. The CDR3 loop spans 15 amino acids. CDR1 and CDR2 (germline): MNHEY, SVGAGI. CDR3 sequence: CASSSIGQASTEAFF. CDR3 DNA: TGTGCCAGCAGCTCCATAGGACAGGCAAGTACTGAAGCTTTCTTT.

The chain is built from TRBV27 and TRBJ1-6; D not resolved. The ends were cut back, 2 bases at V and 8 bases at J, with 10 bases in the middle. CDR3 length equals 14 residues. Germline V gene sequence: CDR1 MNHEY, CDR2 SMNVEV (reference sequence). The CDR3 nucleotides read TGTGCCAGCAGTTTACTAGCTCCAGATTCACCCCTCCACTTT. The encoded protein is CASSLLAPDSPLHF.

V usage is TRBV10-3 and J usage is TRBJ2-1; TRBD2 aligns across 12 bases. Germline values: CDR1 ENHRY, CDR2 SYGVKD. This CDR3 contains 17 residues. V lost 5 bases, J lost 5 bases, and 10 bases stayed unmatched. The CDR3 nucleotides are TGTGCCATCAGTCAACGGACTAGCGGGGTTCGTCACAATGAGCAGTTCTTC. Translating it yields CAISQRTSGVRHNEQFF.

The chain links TRBV18 to TRBJ1-2; 7 bases fit TRBD1. Looked up from germline, CDR1 is KGHSH and CDR2 is LQKENI. Trimming took 5 bases from V and 3 from J; bases not matched to a gene: 6. The CDR3 loop spans 14 amino acids. The CDR3: CASSEGAQDYGYTF. The DNA for the CDR3 is TGTGCCAGCTCAGAGGGGGCACAGGACTATGGCTACACCTTC.

This sequence joins TRBV5-4 and TRBJ2-3; 8 positions match TRBD1. Germline CDR1 is SGHNT and CDR2 is YYREEE (reference sequence). V dropped 4 bases and J dropped 4; count of bases not matched to a gene: 5. This CDR3 comprises 14 residues. The CDR3 region is CASSAGQGPDTQYF. The CDR3 nucleotides read TGTGCCAGCAGCGCAGGACAGGGCCCAGATACGCAGTATTTT.

The chain carries TRBV7-9 and TRBJ2-5; D remains ambiguous. There are 15 residues in the CDR3. Trimming cost V 2 bases and J 2 bases, with 12 bases left between them. From germline, CDR1 is SEHNR and CDR2 FQNEAQ (reference sequence). CDR3 nucleotide sequence: TGTGCCAGCAGCTTAAACTCAGCGAGACAAGAGACCCAGTACTTC. As protein: CASSLNSARQETQYF.

J is TRBJ2-5 and V is TRBV23-1; unclear D gene. The J call is uncertain, as TRBJ2-7 better fits the DNA end. TRBV23-1 qualifies as an ORF whose function is uncertain. The CDR3 contains 15 residues. This CDR3 is CASSLRSALPYEQYF. The CDR3 DNA follows: TGCGCCAGCAGTCTGAGGAGCGCACTACCCTACGAGCAGTACTTC.

In regard to this clone: One end of the junction is discordant with germline, which a read error may explain. This sequence joins TRBV7-9 and TRBJ2-4; TRBD1 might be the D (6 bases). Per germline, CDR1 SEHNR and CDR2 FQNEAQ (reference sequence). This CDR3 region has 16 residues. As DNA, the CDR3 is TGTGCCAGCAGCTTAGCGGGGGCAATAGCCAAAAACAGTCAGTACTTC. Residues: CASSLAGAIAKNSQYF.

This clone was recorded a few times. This CDR3 is also generated by other DNA sequences in the sample. CDR3 region: CSARGGETQYF. DNA for the CDR3: TGCAGTGCTCGTGGAGGAGAGACCCAGTACTTC. This chain links TRBV20-1 with TRBJ2-5, with D possibly matching TRBD2 (5 bases). The CDR3 is made up of 11 amino acids. Per the germline V gene, CDR1 is DFQATT and CDR2 is SNEGSKA (reference sequence). The V gene lost 5 bases and the J gene lost 4 bases, with 8 bases spanning the gap.